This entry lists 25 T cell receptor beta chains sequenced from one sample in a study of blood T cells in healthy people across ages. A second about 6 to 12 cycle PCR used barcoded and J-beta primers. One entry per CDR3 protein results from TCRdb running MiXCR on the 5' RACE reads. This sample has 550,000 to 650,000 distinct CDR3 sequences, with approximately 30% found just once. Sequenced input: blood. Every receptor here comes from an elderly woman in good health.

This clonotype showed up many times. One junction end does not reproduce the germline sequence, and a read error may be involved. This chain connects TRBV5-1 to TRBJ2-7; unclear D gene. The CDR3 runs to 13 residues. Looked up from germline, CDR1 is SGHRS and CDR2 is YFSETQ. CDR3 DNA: TGTGCCAGCAGTTTGGAGAGCCAATACGAGCAGTACTTC. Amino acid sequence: CASSLESQYEQYF.

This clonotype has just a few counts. The CDR3, as DNA: TGTGCCAGCAGTTACGGGGGACTAGCGGGGGTGGCAGATACGCAGTATTTT. Translating it yields CASSYGGLAGVADTQYF. The chain employs TRBV6-2 or TRBV6-3 and TRBJ2-3; 14 bases are a match to TRBD2. V trimming: 2 bases; J trimming: 4 bases; junction bases outside the gene matches: 5. Germline V CDR1 and CDR2: MNHEY, SVGEGT. The CDR3 is 17 residues long.

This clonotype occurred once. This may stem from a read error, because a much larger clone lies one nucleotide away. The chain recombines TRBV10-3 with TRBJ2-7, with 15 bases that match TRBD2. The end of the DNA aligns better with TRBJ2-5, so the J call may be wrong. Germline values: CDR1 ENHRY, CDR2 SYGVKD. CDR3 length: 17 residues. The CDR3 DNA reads TGTGCCAGCAGCTTTGGACTAGCGGGGGGGCGGGGAGAGACCCAGTACTTC. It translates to CASSFGLAGGRGETQYF.

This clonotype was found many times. The CDR3 DNA reads as TGTGCCAGCAGCTTGGTTTTAGCCTACGAGCAGTACTTC. Encoded protein: CASSLVLAYEQYF. The rearrangement uses TRBV5-6 and TRBJ2-7; D gene uncertain. The CDR3 has 13 amino acids. The germline gives CDR1 SGHDT, CDR2 YYEEEE. V was shortened by 0 bases and J by 2 bases, with 6 bases between the two germline ends. Looking up the rest from reference TRBV5-6 and TRBJ2-7 gives the full variable domain: DAGVTQSPTHLIKTRGQQVTLRCSPKSGHDTVSWYQQALGQGPQFIFQYYEEEERQRGNFPDRFSGHQFPNYSSELNVNALLLGDSALYLCASSLVLAYEQYFGPGTRLTVT.

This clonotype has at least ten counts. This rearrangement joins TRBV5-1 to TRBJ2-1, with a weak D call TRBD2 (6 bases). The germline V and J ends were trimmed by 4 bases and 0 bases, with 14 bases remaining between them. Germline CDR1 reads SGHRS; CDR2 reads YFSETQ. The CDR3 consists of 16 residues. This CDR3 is CASSNRAGSSYNEQFF. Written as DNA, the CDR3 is TGCGCCAGCAGCAATCGTGCGGGGAGCTCCTACAATGAGCAGTTCTTC.

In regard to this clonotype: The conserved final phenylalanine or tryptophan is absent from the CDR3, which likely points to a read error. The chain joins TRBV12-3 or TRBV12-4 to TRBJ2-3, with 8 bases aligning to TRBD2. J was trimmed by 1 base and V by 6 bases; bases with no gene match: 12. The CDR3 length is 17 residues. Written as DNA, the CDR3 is TGTGCCAGCAGCCCCCCAGGCGGGGGGTTGGGCACAGATACGCAGTATTCT. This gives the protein CASSPPGGGLGTDTQYS.

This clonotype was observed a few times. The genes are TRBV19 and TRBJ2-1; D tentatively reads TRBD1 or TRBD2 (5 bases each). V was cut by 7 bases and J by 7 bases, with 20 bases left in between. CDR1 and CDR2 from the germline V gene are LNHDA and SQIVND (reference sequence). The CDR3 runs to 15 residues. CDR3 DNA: TGTGCCAGTACCATCAACCGGGACGGCAGGAATGAGCAGTTCTTC. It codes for CASTINRDGRNEQFF.

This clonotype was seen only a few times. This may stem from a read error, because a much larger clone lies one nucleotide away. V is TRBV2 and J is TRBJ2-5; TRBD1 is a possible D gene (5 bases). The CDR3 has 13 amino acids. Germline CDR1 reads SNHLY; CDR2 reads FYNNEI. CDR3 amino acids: CASGERQSETQYF. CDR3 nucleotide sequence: TGTGCCAGCGGTGAGAGACAGTCGGAGACCCAGTACTTC.

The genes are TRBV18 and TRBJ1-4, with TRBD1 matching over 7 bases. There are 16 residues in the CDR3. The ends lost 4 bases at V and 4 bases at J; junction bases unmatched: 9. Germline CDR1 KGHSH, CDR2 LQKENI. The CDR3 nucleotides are TGTGCCAGCTCACTCTCAACAGGGGCTCTTAATGAAAAACTGTTTTTT. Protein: CASSLSTGALNEKLFF.

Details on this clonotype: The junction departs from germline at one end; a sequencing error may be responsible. The chain's CDR3 is CASGQDAGLGEQYF. Here the CDR3 DNA reads TGCGCCAGCGGCCAAGATGCCGGCTTGGGTGAGCAGTACTTC. The V and J genes are TRBV4-3 and TRBJ2-4, with unresolved D. This CDR3 spans 14 amino acids. Germline V CDR1 and CDR2: LGHNA, YSLEER.

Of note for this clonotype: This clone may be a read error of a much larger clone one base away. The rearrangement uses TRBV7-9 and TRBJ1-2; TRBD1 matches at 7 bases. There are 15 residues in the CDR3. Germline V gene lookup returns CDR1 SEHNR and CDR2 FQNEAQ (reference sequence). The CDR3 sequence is CASSLGGQKDYGCTF. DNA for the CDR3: TGTGCCAGCAGCTTAGGGGGACAGAAGGACTATGGCTGCACCTTC.

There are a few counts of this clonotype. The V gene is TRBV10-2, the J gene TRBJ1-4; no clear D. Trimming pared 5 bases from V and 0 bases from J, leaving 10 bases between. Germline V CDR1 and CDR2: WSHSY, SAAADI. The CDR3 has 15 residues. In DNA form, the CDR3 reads TGCGCCAGCAGTCGACAATCTGCAACTAATGAAAAACTGTTTTTT. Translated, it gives CASSRQSATNEKLFF.

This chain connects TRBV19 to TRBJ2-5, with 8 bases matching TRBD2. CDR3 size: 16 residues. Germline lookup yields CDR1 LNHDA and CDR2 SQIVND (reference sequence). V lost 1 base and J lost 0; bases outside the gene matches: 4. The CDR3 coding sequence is TGTGCCAGTAGTATAGGAGGGACTAGTTACCAAGAGACCCAGTACTTC. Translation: CASSIGGTSYQETQYF.

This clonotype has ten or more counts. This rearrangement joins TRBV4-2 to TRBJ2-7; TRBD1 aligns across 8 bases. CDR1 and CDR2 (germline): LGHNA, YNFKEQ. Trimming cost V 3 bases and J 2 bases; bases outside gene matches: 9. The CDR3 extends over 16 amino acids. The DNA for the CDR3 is TGTGCCAGCAGCCATCCCACCGGGACAGGAGCCTACGAGCAGTACTTC. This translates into CASSHPTGTGAYEQYF.

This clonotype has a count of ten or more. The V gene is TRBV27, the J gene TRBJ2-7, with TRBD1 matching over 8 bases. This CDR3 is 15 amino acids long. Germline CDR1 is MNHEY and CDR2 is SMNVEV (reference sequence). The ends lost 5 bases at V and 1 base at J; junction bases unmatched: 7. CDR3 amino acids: CASSTRTGRSYEQYF. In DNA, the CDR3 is TGTGCCAGCAGTACCAGGACAGGGCGATCCTACGAGCAGTACTTC.

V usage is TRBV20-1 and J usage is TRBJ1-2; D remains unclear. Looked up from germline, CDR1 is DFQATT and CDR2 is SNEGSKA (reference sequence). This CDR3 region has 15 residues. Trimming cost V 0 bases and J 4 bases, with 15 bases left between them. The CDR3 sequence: CSARDGSEQRYGYTF. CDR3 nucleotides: TGCAGTGCTAGAGACGGCAGCGAACAACGCTATGGCTACACCTTC.

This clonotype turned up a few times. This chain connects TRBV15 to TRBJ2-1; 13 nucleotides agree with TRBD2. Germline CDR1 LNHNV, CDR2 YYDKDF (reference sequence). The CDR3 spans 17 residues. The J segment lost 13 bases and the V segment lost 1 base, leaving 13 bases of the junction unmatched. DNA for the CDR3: TGTGCCACCAGCAGAGGGACTAGCGGGGGCTCATTTGGGACCCAGTTCTTC. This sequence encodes CATSRGTSGGSFGTQFF.

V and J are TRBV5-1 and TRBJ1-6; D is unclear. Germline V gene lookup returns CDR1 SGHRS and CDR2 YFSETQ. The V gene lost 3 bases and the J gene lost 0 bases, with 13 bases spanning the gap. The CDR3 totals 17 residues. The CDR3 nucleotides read TGCGCCAGCAGCTCCTCGGACGGATTCTCCTATAATTCACCCCTCCACTTT. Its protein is CASSSSDGFSYNSPLHF.

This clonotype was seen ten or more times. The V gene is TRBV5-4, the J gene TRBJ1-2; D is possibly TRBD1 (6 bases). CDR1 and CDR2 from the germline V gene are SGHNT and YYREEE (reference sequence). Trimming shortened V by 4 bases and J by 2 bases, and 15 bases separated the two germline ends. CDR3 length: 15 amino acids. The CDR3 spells CASSRPTDRNYGYTF. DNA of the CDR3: TGTGCCAGCAGCCGACCCACAGACAGGAACTATGGCTACACCTTC.

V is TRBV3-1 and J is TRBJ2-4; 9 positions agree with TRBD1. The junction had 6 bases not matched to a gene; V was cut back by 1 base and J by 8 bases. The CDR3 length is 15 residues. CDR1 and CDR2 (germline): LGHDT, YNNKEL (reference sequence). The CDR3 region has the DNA TGTGCCAGCAGCCAAGTACCGGGACAGGGTGACATTCAGTACTTC. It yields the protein CASSQVPGQGDIQYF. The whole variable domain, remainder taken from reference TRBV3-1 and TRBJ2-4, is DTAVSQTPKYLVTQMGNDKSIKCEQNLGHDTMYWYKQDSKKFLKIMFSYNNKELIINETVPNRFSPKSPDKAHLNLHINSLELGDSAVYFCASSQVPGQGDIQYFGAGTRLSVL.

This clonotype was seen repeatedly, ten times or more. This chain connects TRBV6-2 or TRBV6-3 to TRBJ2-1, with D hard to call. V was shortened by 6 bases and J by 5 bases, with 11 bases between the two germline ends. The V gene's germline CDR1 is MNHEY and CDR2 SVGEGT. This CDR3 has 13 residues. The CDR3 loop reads CASRSRTDNEQFF. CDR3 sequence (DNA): TGTGCCAGCAGATCTCGAACAGACAATGAGCAGTTCTTC.

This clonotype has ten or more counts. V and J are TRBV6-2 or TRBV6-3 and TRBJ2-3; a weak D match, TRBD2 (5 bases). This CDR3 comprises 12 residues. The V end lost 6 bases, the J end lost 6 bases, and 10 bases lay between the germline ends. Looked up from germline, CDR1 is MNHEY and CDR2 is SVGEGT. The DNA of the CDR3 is TGTGCCAGCAGCGCAAGCGGTGATACGCAGTATTTT. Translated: CASSASGDTQYF.

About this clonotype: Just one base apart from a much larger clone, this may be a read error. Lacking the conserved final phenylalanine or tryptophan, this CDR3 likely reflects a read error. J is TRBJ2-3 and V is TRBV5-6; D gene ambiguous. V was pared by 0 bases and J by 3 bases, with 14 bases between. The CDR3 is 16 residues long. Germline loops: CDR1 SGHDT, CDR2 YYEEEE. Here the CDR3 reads CASSLASFHRTDTQYL. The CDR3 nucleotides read TGTGCCAGCAGCTTGGCTAGTTTTCACCGGACAGATACGCAGTATCTT.

CDR3 region: CSAKGGGRNYEQYF. CDR3 in DNA: TGCAGCGCCAAGGGAGGTGGACGGAATTACGAGCAGTACTTC. The chain carries TRBV29-1 and TRBJ2-7; D is possibly TRBD2 (6 bases). The CDR3 length is 14 residues. Germline V gives CDR1 SQVTM, CDR2 ANQGSEA. Deletions cut 7 bases from V and 4 bases from J, with 20 bases between.

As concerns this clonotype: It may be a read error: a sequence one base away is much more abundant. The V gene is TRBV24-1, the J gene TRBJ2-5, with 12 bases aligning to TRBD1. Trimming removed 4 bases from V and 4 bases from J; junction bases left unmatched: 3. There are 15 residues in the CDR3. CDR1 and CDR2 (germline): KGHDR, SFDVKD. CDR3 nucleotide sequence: TGTGCCACCAGTGAGTCGGGACAGGGGGCAGAGACCCAGTACTTC. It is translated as CATSESGQGAETQYF.